This entry lists 8 T cell receptor beta chains sequenced from one sample in a study of shared clonotypes between healthy human individuals. Data came from immunoSEQ multiplex PCR; TCRdb stores just in-frame clones and leaves some out. Here the sample spans around 330,000 clones, approximately 79% being singletons. Sequencing was carried out using memory CD4+ T cells sorted from blood. Subset here: CD45RA-negative fraction. These receptors were collected from a man younger than 40 in good health.

The chain recombines TRBV4-1 with TRBJ2-1; D is perhaps TRBD2 (6 bases). The CDR3 runs 15 residues. Trimming shortened V by 2 bases and J by 10 bases, and 18 bases separated the two germline ends. Germline values: CDR1 MGHRA, CDR2 YSYEKL. The DNA of the CDR3 is TGCGCCAGCAGCCAAACCGGGACTTGGGGCTTGGAGCAGTTCTTC. Its translation is CASSQTGTWGLEQFF.

Only a few counts were recorded for this clone. The chain is built from TRBV7-9 and TRBJ2-3, with D perhaps matching TRBD2 (6 bases). Germline V gives CDR1 SEHNR, CDR2 FQNEAQ (reference sequence). The length of the CDR3 is 16 residues. Trimming removed 1 base at V and 2 bases at J, with 13 bases between. CDR3 bases: TGTGCCAGCAGCTTAGAAGGACTACTCCCCACAGATACGCAGTATTTT. The encoded protein is CASSLEGLLPTDTQYF.

The chain recombines TRBV28 with TRBJ1-4; D remains ambiguous. The germline gives CDR1 MDHEN, CDR2 SYDVKM. V gave up 3 bases and J gave up 4 bases, with 9 bases separating them. CDR3 size: 14 residues. This CDR3 is CASSFAQINEKLFF. In DNA, the CDR3 is TGTGCCAGCAGTTTCGCACAGATTAATGAAAAACTGTTTTTT.

Note on this clone: This may stem from a read error, because a much larger clone lies one nucleotide away. Other nucleotide sequences in the sample specify the same CDR3. This chain links TRBV20-1 with TRBJ1-1; D is unclear. This CDR3 spans 11 amino acids. Per germline, CDR1 DFQATT and CDR2 SNEGSKA (reference sequence). The V end lost 3 bases, the J end lost 11 bases, and 13 bases lay between the germline ends. CDR3 sequence: CSASPTTRAFF. The DNA for the CDR3 is TGCAGTGCTAGCCCGACAACCAGGGCTTTCTTT.

The chain recombines TRBV18 with TRBJ2-5; 7 positions match TRBD2. There are 16 residues in the CDR3. The germline CDR1 and CDR2 sequences are KGHSH and LQKENI. The ends lost 0 bases at V and 5 bases at J; junction bases unmatched: 9. CDR3 in amino acids: CASSPPGSGIAETQYF. CDR3 DNA: TGTGCCAGCTCACCACCGGGGAGCGGGATTGCGGAGACCCAGTACTTC.

This chain uses TRBV7-3 with TRBJ2-1; D is tentatively TRBD1 or TRBD2 (5 bases each). This CDR3 contains 16 residues. Germline CDR1 reads SGHTA; CDR2 reads FQGTGA. The V end lost 5 bases, the J end lost 7 bases, and 21 bases lay between the germline ends. The CDR3 sequence: CASSPEGPLTRNEQFF. The CDR3 coding sequence is TGTGCCAGCAGCCCTGAGGGGCCCCTCACGAGGAATGAGCAGTTCTTC.

In nucleotides, the CDR3 is TGTGCCAGCAGAACCGGGACAAACACCGGGGAGCTGTTTTTT. Protein: CASRTGTNTGELFF. The genes are TRBV5-8 and TRBJ2-2; TRBD1 might be the D (6 bases). CDR3 length: 14 amino acids. Germline V gene lookup returns CDR1 SGHTS and CDR2 YDEGEE. The V gene lost 5 bases and the J gene lost 2 bases, with 10 bases spanning the gap.

The rearrangement uses TRBV11-2 and TRBJ2-3; maybe TRBD2 (5 bases). This CDR3 contains 17 residues. Looked up from germline, CDR1 is SGHAT and CDR2 is FQNNGV. Trimming took 5 bases from V and 5 from J, leaving 23 bases between them. The CDR3 DNA follows: TGTGCCAGCAGCCGCTTTGGGTCGGGGAACGCTGGAGATACGCAGTATTTT. Translated: CASSRFGSGNAGDTQYF.